This paragraph reports one T cell receptor beta chain. The CDR3 contains 15 residues. CDR1 is LNHDA, CDR2 SQIVND, per germline (reference sequence). Trimming took 10 bases from V and 8 from J; bases not matched to a gene: 16. This record belongs to a study of blood T cell repertoires in COVID-19. Study background: Whether acute or convalescent, the COVID-19 samples came from the United States, Italy and Spain. The cDNA or gDNA used as material had been derived from T cells, B-cell-depleted T cells, or PBMCs.

While infection was still active, Seattle patients were enrolled and then followed longitudinally. In the authors' methods: Amplified reference gene primers provided the basis for estimating nucleated cell counts. TCRdb keeps only in-frame clones here, not all; method: immunoSEQ multiplex PCR. The V and J calls and the clone size are those of that table, but D and trimming were determined from the DNA. The sample has 250,000 to 400,000 clones, 90% seen once. The sample consisted of peripheral blood. The J gene is TRBJ1-2, the V gene TRBV19; 10 bases line up with TRBD1. The source of this sequence is a woman aged 25 to 45 with COVID-19, enrolled during active disease. The CDR3: CATRVRTGGLRGYTF. CDR3 nucleotides: TGTGCCACCAGGGTCAGGACAGGGGGTCTGCGGGGCTACACCTTC.